One sample yielded the 3 T cell receptor beta chains listed below, sequenced in a study of OX40 agonist ivuxolimab in advanced cancers. The repertoire was sequenced with immunoSEQ multiplex PCR; TCRdb's copy has only in-frame clones and lacks some. The top ten clones hold over 9.5% of a sample with almost 70,000 clones, 90% of them seen once. Sequencing used CD4+ or CD8+ T cells sorted from blood, obtained in a trial of the OX40 agonist ivuxolimab. The source of these receptors is an adult with an advanced solid tumor such as melanoma, head and neck, liver or kidney cancer.

J is TRBJ2-1 and V is TRBV30; D gene uncertain. Deletions cut 7 bases from V and 13 bases from J, with 17 bases between. The germline CDR1 and CDR2 sequences are GTSNPN and SVGIG (reference sequence). The CDR3 runs 11 residues. This CDR3 reads CASLRRLVQFF. DNA of the CDR3: TGTGCCTCTCTCCGGCGATTAGTACAGTTCTTC.

The gene calls are TRBV5-5 and TRBJ1-2, with TRBD1 identical over 7 bases. The junction had 19 bases not matched to a gene; V was cut back by 2 bases and J by 0 bases. CDR1 is SGHKS and CDR2 is YYEKEE in the germline V gene (reference sequence). CDR3 length: 20 amino acids. The CDR3 reads CASSFRGDRRGSLANYGYTF. CDR3 nucleotide sequence: TGTGCCAGCAGCTTCAGAGGGGACAGAAGAGGGTCGCTAGCTAACTATGGCTACACCTTC.

The V and J genes are TRBV7-2 and TRBJ2-2, with TRBD1 as a possible D gene (5 bases). V lost 4 bases and J lost 8, with 17 bases in between. CDR1 SGHTA and CDR2 FQGNSA come from the germline V gene. This CDR3 is 15 amino acids long. CDR3 coding DNA: TGTGCCAGCAGCTCAATTCAGCAGGGAAGGGGGGAGCTGTTTTTT. This encodes CASSSIQQGRGELFF. The whole variable domain, remainder taken from reference TRBV7-2 and TRBJ2-2, is GAGVSQSPSNKVTEKGKDVELRCDPISGHTALYWYRQSLGQGLEFLIYFQGNSAPDKSGLPSDRFSAERTGGSVSTLTIQRTQQEDSAVYLCASSSIQQGRGELFFGEGSRLTVL.